One and the same sample provided the 24 T cell receptor beta chains below, sequenced in a study of blood T cell repertoires in COVID-19. Data came from immunoSEQ multiplex PCR; TCRdb stores just in-frame clones and leaves some out. The sample has around 27,000 clones; roughly 84% are singletons. Material for sequencing was peripheral blood. All receptors derive from a human donor in a cohort sampled during active COVID-19.

V usage is TRBV27 and J usage is TRBJ2-3; perhaps TRBD1 as D (5 bases). The length of the CDR3 is 16 residues. Germline V gene sequence: CDR1 MNHEY, CDR2 SMNVEV (reference sequence). Trimming pared 4 bases from V and 0 bases from J, leaving 14 bases between. CDR3 protein: CASSSQGLPSTDTQYF. The CDR3 region has the DNA TGTGCCAGCAGTTCCCAGGGCCTCCCCAGCACAGATACGCAGTATTTT.

This clone appeared once. CDR3 sequence: CASSSIDSSYNEQFF. In nucleotides, the CDR3 is TGCGCCAGCAGCTCGATTGACTCGTCCTACAATGAGCAGTTCTTC. This chain uses TRBV5-1 with TRBJ2-1; the D is unclear. The CDR3 totals 15 residues. Per germline, CDR1 SGHRS and CDR2 YFSETQ. V was shortened by 3 bases and J by 1 base, with 11 bases between the two germline ends.

The rearrangement uses TRBV10-3 and TRBJ2-6; D gene unclear. CDR1 ENHRY and CDR2 SYGVKD come from the germline V gene. V shed 4 bases and J shed 4 bases, with 8 bases lying between them. This CDR3 has 14 amino acids. The CDR3 here is CAISGSGGANVLTF. For the CDR3, the DNA is TGTGCCATCAGTGGGTCCGGGGGGGCCAACGTCCTGACTTTC.

This chain uses TRBV7-3 with TRBJ2-7; D perhaps matches TRBD2 (5 bases). The V end lost 5 bases, the J end lost 7 bases, and 15 bases lay between the germline ends. The germline gives CDR1 SGHTA, CDR2 FQGTGA. CDR3 length: 13 amino acids. This chain's CDR3 is CASSLFSTGEQYF. CDR3 bases: TGTGCCAGCAGCCTATTCTCCACGGGGGAGCAGTACTTC.

This clone was picked up a small number of times. The genes are TRBV7-2 and TRBJ2-6; D possibly corresponds to TRBD1 (5 bases). Trimming took off 3 bases at V and 0 bases at J, with 15 bases between the two ends. The V gene's germline CDR1 is SGHTA and CDR2 FQGNSA. The CDR3 contains 18 residues. CDR3 coding DNA: TGTGCCAGCAGCTTCGCCAGGGTCCTTTACTCTGGGGCCAACGTCCTGACTTTC. It is translated as CASSFARVLYSGANVLTF.

The chain recombines TRBV11-2 with TRBJ1-2; 8 positions agree with TRBD1. The CDR3 covers 15 residues. With 2 bases clipped from V and 5 bases from J, the junction kept 7 bases outside the gene matches. CDR1 and CDR2 (germline): SGHAT, FQNNGV. Here the CDR3 reads CASSLNTGQVYGYTF. CDR3 bases: TGTGCCAGCAGCTTAAATACGGGACAGGTATATGGCTACACCTTC.

CDR3 in amino acids: CATSIQGARTGGMNTEAFF. The CDR3 DNA reads as TGTGCCACCAGCATCCAAGGCGCAAGGACCGGGGGGATGAACACTGAAGCTTTCTTT. The V and J genes are TRBV15 and TRBJ1-1; a possible D gene is TRBD1 (5 bases). Germline V CDR1 and CDR2: LNHNV, YYDKDF (reference sequence). V lost 4 bases and J lost 0, with 24 bases in between. There are 19 residues in the CDR3.

Written as DNA, the CDR3 is TGTGCCAGCAGAAACAGGGGCACTAACTATGGCTACACCTTC. Protein product: CASRNRGTNYGYTF. The chain uses TRBV6-5 and TRBJ1-2, with 7 positions matching TRBD1. Trimming removed 6 bases from V and 0 bases from J; junction bases left unmatched: 4. Germline V gene lookup returns CDR1 MNHEY and CDR2 SVGAGI. The CDR3 is 14 amino acids.

The V call is TRBV11-2, the J call TRBJ1-1; D not resolved. Germline-derived CDR1 and CDR2 are SGHAT and FQNNGV. The germline V and J ends were trimmed by 3 bases and 5 bases, with 7 bases remaining between them. This CDR3 is 12 amino acids long. The CDR3 sequence: CASSLSETEAFF. CDR3 coding DNA: TGTGCCAGCAGCTTGAGCGAAACTGAAGCTTTCTTT.

V usage is TRBV15 and J usage is TRBJ2-5; 8 bases agree with TRBD1. The length of the CDR3 is 13 residues. Germline V gives CDR1 LNHNV, CDR2 YYDKDF (reference sequence). The V and J ends lost 3 bases and 3 bases, in that order; junction bases with no gene match: 0. This CDR3 is CATSRDREETQYF. The CDR3 bases are TGTGCCACCAGCAGGGACAGGGAAGAGACCCAGTACTTC.

Points on this clone: Different DNA sequences within this sample yield the same CDR3. V gene TRBV6-5 combines with J gene TRBJ1-2; a weak D match, TRBD1 (5 bases). The length of the CDR3 is 13 residues. The germline V gene has CDR1 MNHEY and CDR2 SVGAGI. With 6 bases removed from V and 2 bases from J, the gap between germline ends came to 10 bases. For the CDR3, the DNA is TGTGCCAGCAGGACCGACAGCAACTATGGCTACACCTTC. Its protein product is CASRTDSNYGYTF.

This clone has just one count. The chain links TRBV30 to TRBJ2-3; possibly TRBD1 for D (6 bases). Deletions cut 6 bases from V and 0 bases from J, with 16 bases between. The CDR3 contains 15 residues. The V gene's germline CDR1 is GTSNPN and CDR2 SVGIG (reference sequence). CDR3: CACLLRGHSTDTQYF. CDR3 DNA: TGTGCCTGCCTACTCCGGGGACATAGCACAGATACGCAGTATTTT.

The rearrangement links TRBV21-1 to TRBJ2-5; the table names TRBD2, a call not compared with the DNA. TRBV21-1 constitutes a pseudogene. CDR3 size: 16 residues. As DNA, the CDR3 is TGTGCCAGCAGCAAATTCCCTTGGGGGGGACAAGAGACCCAGTACTTC. Translated: CASSKFPWGGQETQYF.

The sample holds one count of this clone. This chain's CDR3 is CSPRALSGGEAFF. The CDR3 bases are TGCAGCCCCAGGGCCCTCTCGGGGGGTGAAGCTTTCTTT. The rearrangement links TRBV29-1 to TRBJ1-1; D might be TRBD1 (5 bases). The CDR3 spans 13 residues. Looked up from germline, CDR1 is SQVTM and CDR2 is ANQGSEA. The V gene lost 8 bases and the J gene lost 7 bases, with 20 bases spanning the gap.

This clone has more than one count but fewer than ten. This sequence joins TRBV12-3 or TRBV12-4 and TRBJ2-3, with 8 bases that match TRBD2. The CDR3 sequence is 11 residues long. V lost 5 bases and J lost 10; bases outside the gene matches: 2. CDR3 protein: CASSPGLAQYF. CDR3 DNA sequence: TGTGCCAGCAGTCCGGGACTAGCGCAGTATTTT.

This chain links TRBV3-1 (or the pseudogene TRBV3-2) with TRBJ1-2; the D gene is possibly TRBD1 (6 bases). V lost 1 base to trimming and J lost 7 bases, with 22 bases between them. The germline V gene has CDR1 LGHDT and CDR2 YNNKEL (reference sequence). The CDR3 contains 17 residues. CDR3 region: CASSQGIPGQTRPGYTF. The CDR3 DNA reads as TGTGCCAGCAGCCAAGGTATCCCCGGACAGACCCGTCCTGGCTACACCTTC.

This clone appeared a single time. V gene TRBV5-1 combines with J gene TRBJ2-3, with D possibly matching TRBD2 (5 bases). V lost 0 bases and J lost 6, with 8 bases in between. CDR3 length: 13 residues. CDR1 and CDR2 from the germline V gene are SGHRS and YFSETQ. The CDR3 region is CASSLVRGDTQYF. As DNA, the CDR3 is TGCGCCAGCAGCTTGGTACGCGGGGATACGCAGTATTTT.

The chain is built from TRBV13 and TRBJ2-1; 10 bases line up with TRBD2. The V gene end was trimmed by 4 bases and the J gene end by 2 bases; junction bases not matched to a gene: 8. Germline CDR1 reads PRHDT; CDR2 reads FYEKMQ (reference sequence). The CDR3 is made up of 17 amino acids. CDR3 nucleotides: TGTGCCAGCAGCTACCAAGGACTAGCGGAAGCCTACAATGAGCAGTTCTTC. Amino acids: CASSYQGLAEAYNEQFF.

The chain couples TRBV13 to TRBJ2-6; D gene uncertain. The CDR3 covers 18 residues. Germline CDR1 reads PRHDT; CDR2 reads FYEKMQ (reference sequence). V lost 2 bases to trimming and J lost 0 bases, with 14 bases between them. CDR3 residues: CASSLYGRHLSGANVLTF. In nucleotides, the CDR3 is TGTGCCAGCAGCTTATACGGTAGACACCTCTCTGGGGCCAACGTCCTGACTTTC.

J is TRBJ2-7 and V is TRBV29-1, with 7 bases identical to TRBD1. Trimming removed 6 bases from V and 6 bases from J; junction bases left unmatched: 20. Per germline, CDR1 SQVTM and CDR2 ANQGSEA. The CDR3 is 16 residues long. The CDR3 is CSVETPGQTGTGEQYF. CDR3 nucleotides: TGCAGCGTCGAAACTCCGGGACAGACTGGTACTGGCGAGCAGTACTTC.

The CDR3 spells CASSSGPREGKLFF. CDR3 in DNA: TGTGCCAGCAGCTCCGGGCCCAGGGAGGGGAAACTGTTTTTT. The chain is built from TRBV5-6 and TRBJ1-4, with D perhaps matching TRBD1 (5 bases). Germline-derived CDR1 and CDR2 are SGHDT and YYEEEE. The length of the CDR3 is 14 residues. The V gene lost 3 bases and the J gene lost 11 bases, with 17 bases spanning the gap.

This chain connects TRBV28 to TRBJ1-5; unclear D gene. Germline V lookup: CDR1 MDHEN, CDR2 SYDVKM. V was clipped by 5 bases and J by 9 bases, with 11 bases between them. The CDR3 has 12 residues. CDR3 bases: TGTGCCAGCAGTCCCCCTCGGGGGCCCCAGCATTTT. It translates to CASSPPRGPQHF.

This chain connects TRBV6-5 to TRBJ2-7; D not resolved. CDR1 MNHEY and CDR2 SVGAGI come from the germline V gene. The CDR3 totals 15 residues. V was cut by 2 bases and J by 1 base, with 12 bases left in between. The CDR3 DNA is TGTGCCAGCAGTTACCGATACACAATTTCCTACGAGCAGTACTTC. It is translated as CASSYRYTISYEQYF.

This rearrangement joins TRBV5-1 to TRBJ1-1; 9 nucleotides align to TRBD1. V lost 1 base to trimming and J lost 1 base; unmatched junction nucleotides: 5. The length of the CDR3 is 16 residues. CDR1 is SGHRS, CDR2 YFSETQ, per germline. CDR3 sequence reads: CASSLWGQGTNTEAFF. CDR3 bases: TGCGCCAGCAGCTTGTGGGGACAGGGAACGAACACTGAAGCTTTCTTT.